Shown below are 9 T cell receptor beta chains from a single sample sequenced in a study of T cells after yellow fever vaccination. TCRdb re-called the 5' RACE reads with MiXCR, one entry per CDR3 protein. Here the sample spans 250,000 to 400,000 distinct CDR3 sequences, approximately 4% being singletons. Sequences were derived from PBMCs, sampled 15 days after the yellow fever booster vaccination. The receptors come from a man aged 18 to 30 who received the YFV17D yellow fever vaccine.

This clonotype was seen repeatedly, ten times or more. The chain employs TRBV20-1 and TRBJ1-2, with 7 bases fitting TRBD1. The J segment lost 6 bases and the V segment lost 0 bases, leaving 7 bases of the junction unmatched. The germline V gene has CDR1 DFQATT and CDR2 SNEGSKA (reference sequence). The CDR3 runs 14 residues. CDR3 protein: CSARDGRGPDGYTF. CDR3 sequence (DNA): TGCAGTGCTAGAGATGGTAGGGGGCCGGATGGCTACACCTTC.

V usage is TRBV5-1 and J usage is TRBJ2-7; 10 nucleotides match TRBD1. The V gene end was trimmed by 4 bases and the J gene end by 3 bases; junction bases not matched to a gene: 16. Looked up from germline, CDR1 is SGHRS and CDR2 is YFSETQ. The CDR3 sequence is 18 residues long. DNA for the CDR3: TGCGCCAGCAGCCCCTTAGGGGGCTTAGGACAGGGGGTCTACGAGCAGTACTTC. Amino acid sequence: CASSPLGGLGQGVYEQYF.

This clonotype has more than one count but fewer than ten. V and J are TRBV20-1 and TRBJ1-1, with no clear D. The V gene's germline CDR1 is DFQATT and CDR2 SNEGSKA (reference sequence). The V and J ends lost 0 bases and 4 bases respectively, with 12 bases between them. The CDR3 covers 14 residues. The CDR3 is CSAREGSLGTEAFF. CDR3 sequence (DNA): TGCAGTGCTAGAGAGGGGAGCTTGGGCACTGAAGCTTTCTTT.

There are many counts of this clonotype. This rearrangement joins TRBV29-1 to TRBJ2-2, with TRBD1 identical over 8 bases. The CDR3 is 15 residues long. Trimming removed 0 bases from V and 13 bases from J; junction bases left unmatched: 13. Germline CDR1 SQVTM, CDR2 ANQGSEA. CDR3 sequence (DNA): TGCAGCGTTGAAGACCCACGACAGGGGAAAGGGAGGCTGTTTTTT. Translated, it gives CSVEDPRQGKGRLFF.

The V call is TRBV4-1, the J call TRBJ2-2; D gene unclear. Trimming shortened V by 4 bases and J by 4 bases, and 22 bases separated the two germline ends. The CDR3 totals 18 residues. The germline V gene has CDR1 MGHRA and CDR2 YSYEKL. The CDR3 sequence is CASSLTPRSVGSTGELFF. The CDR3 coding sequence is TGCGCCAGCAGCCTTACACCGCGCTCCGTAGGAAGCACCGGGGAGCTGTTTTTT.

The table lists this clonotype with a few counts. This chain connects TRBV5-4 to TRBJ2-3; D is unresolved. Germline CDR1 and CDR2: SGHNT and YYREEE (reference sequence). The CDR3 extends over 13 amino acids. Trimming pared 4 bases from V and 6 bases from J, leaving 12 bases between. CDR3 coding DNA: TGTGCCAGCAGCCAGAACGACGGGGATACGCAGTATTTT. Translating gives CASSQNDGDTQYF.

This clonotype was counted at least ten times. V usage is TRBV7-8 and J usage is TRBJ2-5, with D perhaps given as TRBD1 or TRBD2 (5 bases each). Germline values: CDR1 SGHVS, CDR2 FQNEAQ. The CDR3 is made up of 16 amino acids. The germline V and J ends were trimmed by 5 bases and 2 bases, with 18 bases remaining between them. The CDR3 here is CASSPRRGREQETQYF. The CDR3 DNA is TGTGCCAGCAGCCCCCGTAGGGGACGGGAACAAGAGACCCAGTACTTC.

This clonotype was recorded many times. The chain joins TRBV7-9 to TRBJ2-7; 8 nucleotides line up with TRBD1. Germline values: CDR1 SEHNR, CDR2 FQNEAQ (reference sequence). Losses at the gene ends were 5 bases for V and 3 bases for J; bases not matched to a gene: 6. This CDR3 spans 14 amino acids. CDR3 DNA sequence: TGTGCCAGCAGCATGACAGGGGACAACTACGAGCAGTACTTC. This gives the protein CASSMTGDNYEQYF. Supplemented by reference TRBV7-9 and TRBJ2-7, the full variable domain reads DTGVSQNPRHKITKRGQNVTFRCDPISEHNRLYWYRQTLGQGPEFLTYFQNEAQLEKSRLLSDRFSAERPKGSFSTLEIQRTEQGDSAMYLCASSMTGDNYEQYFGPGTRLTVT.

This clonotype appeared many times. In DNA, the CDR3 is TGTGCCAGCAGCGTAGGGGCCGTGGAGACCCAGTACTTC. Translating it yields CASSVGAVETQYF. The J gene is TRBJ2-5, the V gene TRBV9; D remains unclear. The germline CDR1 and CDR2 sequences are SGDLS and YYNGEE. V was cut by 0 bases and J by 5 bases, with 8 bases left in between. The CDR3 totals 13 residues.